Here is one T cell receptor (beta chain) with its context. Its specificity is unknown. The sample comes from a study of blood T cells in healthy people across ages. The overall study: Template switching picked up about one barcoded beta molecule for each two T cells.

General study points: Age advanced and TCR beta diversity per million T cells fell, roughly linearly. It was held that diversity estimates obtained from one million T cells represented underestimates.

Using a J-beta primer mix together with a sample-barcoded 5' primer, a second PCR was run for roughly 6 to 12 cycles. Every molecule of cDNA carried a tag from a template-switch adaptor with 12 random nucleotides. TCRdb reprocessed the 5' RACE reads with MiXCR, giving one entry per CDR3 protein. The sample has about 1.4 million distinct CDR3 sequences, almost 60% seen once. Sequences were obtained from blood. This clonotype was sampled from a man aged 18 to 30 in good health.

The CDR3 region is CSARGGGLTDTQYF. The CDR3 nucleotides read TGCAGTGCTAGAGGCGGGGGGCTCACAGATACGCAGTATTTT. This chain connects TRBV20-1 to TRBJ2-3, with 8 bases lining up with TRBD2. Germline lookup yields CDR1 DFQATT and CDR2 SNEGSKA (reference sequence). With V trimmed by 1 base and J by 2 bases, 2 bases remained unmatched. The CDR3 sequence is 14 residues long.